The clone carrying this T cell receptor (beta chain) occurred a few times. Germline CDR1 SGHRS, CDR2 YFSETQ. The CDR3 length is 16 residues. V lost 3 bases and J lost 2, with 18 bases in between. The sample is drawn from a study of response to subunit inactivated influenza vaccine. In TCRdb, the RT-PCR reads were re-called with MiXCR into one record per CDR3 protein. The table shows 500,000 to 550,000 distinct CDR3 sequences, with around 25% occurring only once. These sequences were also reported in another study, on T cells expressing NK-cell markers. That source notes: 5'RACE template switching built TCR beta cDNA with unique molecular identifiers. The CD3+CD56-NKG2C+ fraction of a handful of donors was also led by these clonotypes.

The J gene is TRBJ2-7, the V gene TRBV5-1; D unresolved. The TCR was taken from a man in his fifties or sixties who received an inactivated influenza vaccine. Sample: CD4+ T cells sorted from PBMCs, taken 11 to 12 days after vaccination. This CDR3 reads CASSYLGRSKTYEQYF. Written as DNA, the CDR3 is TGCGCCAGCAGCTACCTTGGACGGAGTAAGACCTACGAGCAGTACTTC.